The sequence of this TCR beta chain was determined in a study of T cell repertoires in cytomegalovirus infection. Study background: A matching HLA type, together with CMV infection, was signaled by public TCR beta signatures.

Whole-study findings and limits: Clonotype analysis showed dominance of the ex vivo response by HLA-C-restricted CMV-specific TCR beta clonotypes. Accumulated public TCR beta family frequency recognized individuals carrying CMV together with the relevant HLA.

As to this clonotype: Antigen unknown. This sequence may be a read error, since a much larger clone differs from it by one base.

TCRdb redid the calling of the reads with MiXCR, one entry per CDR3 protein. In the table there are around 740,000 distinct CDR3 sequences, 35% of which are singletons. Germline CDR1 reads SGHTA; CDR2 reads FQGTGA. Trimming removed 0 bases from V and 8 bases from J, with 16 bases in between. This CDR3 spans 15 amino acids. Source material: PBMCs. This receptor was obtained from a human donor in good health (CMV status not recorded). Some clones in this sample may be carry-over from other donors' samples. The chain carries TRBV7-3 and TRBJ1-2, with a weak D call TRBD1 (5 bases). CDR3 DNA: TGTGCCAGCAGCTTAACGGCAGGGACGATCGACGGCTACACCTTC. Its protein is CASSLTAGTIDGYTF.